The 16 T cell receptor beta chains given below trace back to one sample, sequenced in a study of T cell changes during pregnancy in multiple sclerosis. Sequenced by immunoSEQ multiplex PCR; TCRdb stores in-frame clones only, minus some. Found here are some 85,000 clones, 94% of them singletons; the top ten hold around 0.86%. The sequences come from peripheral blood, collected in the third trimester of pregnancy. Receptors originate from a female donor with multiple sclerosis, enrolled in a pregnancy study.

This clone appeared a few times. The chain has TRBV30 and TRBJ1-5; no reliable D call. Trimming removed 0 bases at V and 0 bases at J, with 9 bases between. This CDR3 has 15 residues. Germline V lookup: CDR1 GTSNPN, CDR2 SVGIG (reference sequence). CDR3 sequence (DNA): TGTGCCTGGAGTGTGCAGGCAGTTAGCAATCAGCCCCAGCATTTT. Its protein product is CAWSVQAVSNQPQHF.

The chain is built from TRBV9 and TRBJ2-1, with 7 bases that match TRBD2. The V gene's germline CDR1 is SGDLS and CDR2 YYNGEE. After removal of 4 bases from V and 7 bases from J, the junction contained 14 bases not matched to a gene. CDR3 length: 16 amino acids. This CDR3 is CASSPRTGRGGNEQFF. The CDR3, as DNA: TGTGCCAGCAGCCCCAGGACGGGCCGGGGAGGGAATGAGCAGTTCTTC.

This sequence joins TRBV7-9 and TRBJ2-7, with D possibly TRBD2 on 6 matching bases. Germline V lookup: CDR1 SEHNR, CDR2 FQNEAQ (reference sequence). The CDR3 consists of 13 residues. Trimming pared 4 bases from V and 3 bases from J, leaving 10 bases between. The CDR3 reads CASSSETSYEQYF. Written as DNA, the CDR3 is TGTGCCAGCAGCTCAGAGACTAGCTACGAGCAGTACTTC.

The chain combines TRBV7-8 with TRBJ1-2; TRBD1 matches at 8 bases. The germline gives CDR1 SGHVS, CDR2 FQNEAQ. The CDR3 totals 17 residues. Trimming took 1 base from V and 4 from J; bases not matched to a gene: 11. The CDR3 sequence is CASSLGAGGASGYGYTF. CDR3 nucleotides: TGTGCCAGCAGCTTAGGCGCAGGGGGCGCTTCGGGCTATGGCTACACCTTC.

CDR3: CASSAWASHNEQFF. The CDR3 nucleotides read TGTGCCAGCAGCGCGTGGGCCTCTCACAATGAGCAGTTCTTC. V usage is TRBV9 and J usage is TRBJ2-1; D gene uncertain. CDR3 size: 14 residues. The germline V gene encodes CDR1 SGDLS and CDR2 YYNGEE. Deletions cut 3 bases from V and 5 bases from J, with 12 bases between.

This chain links TRBV6-4 with TRBJ2-1; 11 bases align to TRBD2. Trimming at V came to 6 bases and at J to 5 bases, leaving 6 bases not matched to a gene. Germline-derived CDR1 and CDR2 are MRHNA and SNTAGT. This CDR3 has 15 amino acids. The CDR3 DNA is TGTGCCAGCAGGCCAGGGACTAGCGGAGACAATGAGCAGTTCTTC. Translating it yields CASRPGTSGDNEQFF.

V gene TRBV30 combines with J gene TRBJ1-3; D gene ambiguous. The CDR3 has 15 residues. V lost 2 bases to trimming and J lost 0 bases, with 11 bases between them. Germline V gives CDR1 GTSNPN, CDR2 SVGIG (reference sequence). For the CDR3, the DNA is TGTGCCTGGAGTTACCCGGGTCGCTCTGGAAACACCATATATTTT. Translating gives CAWSYPGRSGNTIYF.

The rearrangement joins TRBV5-1 to TRBJ2-5; tentatively, D is TRBD2 (6 bases). The CDR3 has 13 residues. The germline V and J ends were trimmed by 2 bases and 4 bases, with 9 bases remaining between them. Looked up from germline, CDR1 is SGHRS and CDR2 is YFSETQ. The CDR3 DNA follows: TGCGCCAGCAGCTTCGGGGGAGGAGAGACCCAGTACTTC. Its translation: CASSFGGGETQYF.

This chain links TRBV11-2 with TRBJ2-4; 10 bases are a match to TRBD2. The V gene end was trimmed by 4 bases and the J gene end by 7 bases; junction bases not matched to a gene: 10. The CDR3 consists of 16 residues. Germline CDR1 is SGHAT and CDR2 is FQNNGV. The CDR3 nucleotides read TGTGCCAGCAGCTCTAGCGGGAGTCGAAGCGCGAACATTCAGTACTTC. This encodes CASSSSGSRSANIQYF.

The chain carries TRBV28 and TRBJ2-7; 10 bases match TRBD1. From germline, CDR1 is MDHEN and CDR2 SYDVKM. The J segment lost 6 bases and the V segment lost 6 bases, leaving 5 bases of the junction unmatched. The CDR3 spans 13 residues. As DNA, the CDR3 is TGTGCCAGCAGCAGGGACAGGGGTGGCGAGCAGTACTTC. Translating gives CASSRDRGGEQYF.

This clone was detected once. The chain is built from TRBV13 and TRBJ2-7, with TRBD1 matching over 7 bases. CDR1 is PRHDT and CDR2 is FYEKMQ in the germline V gene (reference sequence). CDR3 size: 15 residues. Trimming removed 4 bases from V and 3 bases from J; junction bases left unmatched: 9. The chain's CDR3 is CASSSTGQTYYEQYF. The CDR3 DNA reads TGTGCCAGCAGCTCCACGGGACAGACGTACTACGAGCAGTACTTC.

The genes are TRBV15 and TRBJ1-2, with TRBD1 as a possible D gene (5 bases). Trimming removed 0 bases from V and 4 bases from J, with 15 bases in between. Germline-derived CDR1 and CDR2 are LNHNV and YYDKDF (reference sequence). This CDR3 spans 16 amino acids. The CDR3, as DNA: TGTGCCACCAGCAGAGAAGAGAGTCCCAGGGTCTATGGCTACACCTTC. Its translation: CATSREESPRVYGYTF.

V gene TRBV5-4 combines with J gene TRBJ1-2, with 9 positions matching TRBD1. Trimming cost V 5 bases and J 8 bases; bases outside gene matches: 7. This CDR3 spans 13 amino acids. CDR1 is SGHNT, CDR2 YYREEE, per germline (reference sequence). The CDR3 DNA reads TGTGCCAGCAGACTAACAGGGGGCCAGGGCTACACCTTC. Protein product: CASRLTGGQGYTF.

This rearrangement joins TRBV27 to TRBJ2-1, with D maybe TRBD2 (6 bases). This CDR3 comprises 17 residues. The V end was cut by 4 bases, the J end by 6 bases, with 22 bases between. Germline V CDR1 and CDR2: MNHEY, SMNVEV (reference sequence). DNA for the CDR3: TGTGCCAGCAGTTCTCCGTGGCGGAGGGACGTCGTCAATGAGCAGTTCTTC. Residues: CASSSPWRRDVVNEQFF.

This chain uses TRBV6-5 with TRBJ2-7; 7 positions match TRBD2. Germline CDR1 is MNHEY and CDR2 is SVGAGI. The CDR3 has 15 amino acids. The V and J ends lost 2 bases and 7 bases, in that order; junction bases with no gene match: 11. The CDR3 loop is CASSYGAGAFDEQYF. The CDR3 nucleotides are TGTGCCAGCAGTTACGGGGCGGGAGCTTTTGATGAGCAGTACTTC.

This chain joins TRBV7-9 and TRBJ2-7, with TRBD1 matching over 7 bases. The CDR3 is 16 residues long. The V gene end was trimmed by 1 base and the J gene end by 3 bases; junction bases not matched to a gene: 9. Germline CDR1 reads SEHNR; CDR2 reads FQNEAQ (reference sequence). CDR3 residues: CASSLVSNRDSYEQYF. DNA for the CDR3: TGTGCCAGCAGCTTAGTGTCCAACCGGGACAGCTACGAGCAGTACTTC. The variable domain in full, completed from reference TRBV7-9 and TRBJ2-7, reads DTGVSQNPRHKITKRGQNVTFRCDPISEHNRLYWYRQTLGQGPEFLTYFQNEAQLEKSRLLSDRFSAERPKGSFSTLEIQRTEQGDSAMYLCASSLVSNRDSYEQYFGPGTRLTVT.